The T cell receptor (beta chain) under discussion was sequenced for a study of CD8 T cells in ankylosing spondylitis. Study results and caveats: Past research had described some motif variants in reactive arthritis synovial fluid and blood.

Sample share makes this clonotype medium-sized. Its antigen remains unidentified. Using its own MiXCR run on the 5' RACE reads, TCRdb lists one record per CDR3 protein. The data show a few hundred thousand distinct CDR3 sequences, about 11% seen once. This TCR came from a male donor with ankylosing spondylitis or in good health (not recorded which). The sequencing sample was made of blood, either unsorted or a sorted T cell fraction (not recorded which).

CDR3: CSEGADNEQFF. DNA for the CDR3: TGCAGCGAAGGGGCCGACAATGAGCAGTTCTTC. The chain uses TRBV29-1 and TRBJ2-1, with D possibly being TRBD1 (5 bases). V was pared by 7 bases and J by 5 bases, with 9 bases between. The germline V gene encodes CDR1 SQVTM and CDR2 ANQGSEA. This CDR3 region has 11 residues.